Reported below is one TCR beta chain. This sample is drawn from a study of blood T cell repertoires in COVID-19. Across the study: The cDNA or gDNA used as material had been derived from T cells, B-cell-depleted T cells, or PBMCs.

Seattle-derived patients entered the study during active infection and were followed longitudinally. The CDR3 has 15 amino acids. With 0 bases removed from V and 2 bases from J, the gap between germline ends came to 5 bases. Germline CDR1 reads MNHEY; CDR2 reads SVGEGT. Original processing methods: Using reference gene primer amplification, nucleated cell counts were estimated. Measured with immunoSEQ multiplex PCR; TCRdb has only the in-frame clones, and not every one. V and J calls plus clone size are reproduced from that table; the DNA served to infer D and trimming. The data show 150,000 to 200,000 clones, 92% seen once.

Sequencing was performed on peripheral blood. This chain uses TRBV6-2 or TRBV6-3 with TRBJ1-6; D is unclear. The TCR originated in a young man with COVID-19, enrolled during active disease. This CDR3 is CASSYSQAYNSPLHF. In nucleotides, the CDR3 is TGTGCCAGCAGTTACTCCCAGGCCTATAATTCACCCCTCCACTTT.